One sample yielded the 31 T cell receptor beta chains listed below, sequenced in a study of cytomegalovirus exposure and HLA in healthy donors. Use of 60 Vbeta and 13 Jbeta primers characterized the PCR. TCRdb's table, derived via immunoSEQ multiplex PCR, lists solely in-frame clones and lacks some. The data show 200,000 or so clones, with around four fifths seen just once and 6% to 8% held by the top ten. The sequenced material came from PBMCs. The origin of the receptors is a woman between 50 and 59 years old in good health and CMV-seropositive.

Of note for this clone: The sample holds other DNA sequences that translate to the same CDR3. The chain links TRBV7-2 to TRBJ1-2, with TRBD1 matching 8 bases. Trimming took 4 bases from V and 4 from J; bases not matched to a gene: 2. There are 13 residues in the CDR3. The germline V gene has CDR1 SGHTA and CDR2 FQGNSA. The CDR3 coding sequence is TGTGCCAGCAGCTCCACAGGGGGCTATGGCTACACCTTC. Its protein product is CASSSTGGYGYTF.

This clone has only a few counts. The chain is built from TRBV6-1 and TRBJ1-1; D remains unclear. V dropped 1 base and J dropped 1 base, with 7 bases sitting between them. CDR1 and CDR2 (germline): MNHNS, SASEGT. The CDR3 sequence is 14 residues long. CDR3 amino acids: CASSEVRGNTEAFF. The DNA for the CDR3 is TGTGCCAGCAGTGAAGTGAGAGGGAACACTGAAGCTTTCTTT.

CDR3 sequence (DNA): TGTGCCAGCAGCCATGATAGCCGAGAGACCCAGTACTTC. It codes for CASSHDSRETQYF. V and J are TRBV5-4 and TRBJ2-5; D ambiguous. V was trimmed by 4 bases and J by 4 bases, leaving 11 bases between them. The CDR3 is 13 amino acids. In germline, CDR1 is SGHNT, CDR2 YYREEE (reference sequence).

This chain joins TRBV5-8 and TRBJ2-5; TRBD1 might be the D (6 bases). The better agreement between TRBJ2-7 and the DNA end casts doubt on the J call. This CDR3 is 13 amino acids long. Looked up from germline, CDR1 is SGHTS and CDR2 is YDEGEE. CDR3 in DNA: TGTGCCAGCAGCTTAAACAGGGCGGGCGAGCAGTACTTC. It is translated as CASSLNRAGEQYF.

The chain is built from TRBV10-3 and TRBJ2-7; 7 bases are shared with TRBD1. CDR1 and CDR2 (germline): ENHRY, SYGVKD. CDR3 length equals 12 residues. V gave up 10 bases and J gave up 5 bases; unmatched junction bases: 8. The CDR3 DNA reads TGTGCCACCCAGACAGGGTCCCACGAGCAGTACTTC. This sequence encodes CATQTGSHEQYF.

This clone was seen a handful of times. The CDR3 region has the DNA TGTGCCAGCAGTTCGGACATCCTAGGCTACACCTTC. Encoded protein: CASSSDILGYTF. The V gene is TRBV28, the J gene TRBJ1-2, with a tentative D call TRBD1 (5 bases). Trimming left V 4 bases short and J 8 bases short, with 11 bases between. From germline, CDR1 is MDHEN and CDR2 SYDVKM. The CDR3 runs 12 residues.

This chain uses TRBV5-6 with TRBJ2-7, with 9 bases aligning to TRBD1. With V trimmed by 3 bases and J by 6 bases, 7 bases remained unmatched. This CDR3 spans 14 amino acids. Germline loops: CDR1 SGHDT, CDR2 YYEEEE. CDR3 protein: CASSSDRGWGEQYF. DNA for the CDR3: TGTGCCAGCAGCTCGGACAGGGGCTGGGGCGAGCAGTACTTC.

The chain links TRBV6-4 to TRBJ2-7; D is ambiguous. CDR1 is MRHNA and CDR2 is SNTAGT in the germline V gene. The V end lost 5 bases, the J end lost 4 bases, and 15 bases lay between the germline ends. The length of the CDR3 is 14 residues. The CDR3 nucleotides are TGTGCCAGCAGTCGGGTCTTTAGAACTTACGAGCAGTACTTC. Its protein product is CASSRVFRTYEQYF.

The CDR3, as DNA: TGTGCCACCAGCATTGGGACTAGCGACACAGATACGCAGTATTTT. Its protein product is CATSIGTSDTDTQYF. The chain employs TRBV15 and TRBJ2-3, with 10 bases identical to TRBD2. The CDR3 loop spans 15 amino acids. Trimming at V came to 4 bases and at J to 2 bases, leaving 3 bases not matched to a gene. The germline CDR1 and CDR2 sequences are LNHNV and YYDKDF (reference sequence). Full variable domain (rest looked up from reference TRBV15 and TRBJ2-3): DAMVIQNPRYQVTQFGKPVTLSCSQTLNHNVMYWYQQKSSQAPKLLFHYYDKDFNNEADTPDNFQSRRPNTSFCFLDIRSPGLGDTAMYLCATSIGTSDTDTQYFGPGTRLTVL.

The CDR3, as DNA: TGTGCCGGCGGGACGACCTACGAGCAGTACTTC. As protein: CAGGTTYEQYF. The chain combines TRBV30 with TRBJ2-7; maybe TRBD2 (6 bases). Trimming shortened V by 8 bases and J by 2 bases, and 10 bases separated the two germline ends. Germline CDR1 GTSNPN, CDR2 SVGIG (reference sequence). CDR3 length: 11 residues.

The CDR3 sequence: CAPPVHRRARRGAFF. For the CDR3, the DNA is TGTGCCCCACCGGTCCATAGGAGGGCCCGCCGGGGGGCTTTCTTT. The chain employs TRBV21-1 and TRBJ1-1. TRBV21-1 is annotated as a pseudogene. This CDR3 is 15 amino acids long.

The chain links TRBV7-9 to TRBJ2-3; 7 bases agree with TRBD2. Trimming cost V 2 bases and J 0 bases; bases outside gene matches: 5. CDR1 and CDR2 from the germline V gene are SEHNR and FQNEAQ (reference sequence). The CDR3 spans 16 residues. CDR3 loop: CASSLLLAVSTDTQYF. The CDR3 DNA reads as TGTGCCAGCAGCTTATTGCTAGCGGTTAGCACAGATACGCAGTATTTT. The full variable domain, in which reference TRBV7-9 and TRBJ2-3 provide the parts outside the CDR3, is DTGVSQNPRHKITKRGQNVTFRCDPISEHNRLYWYRQTLGQGPEFLTYFQNEAQLEKSRLLSDRFSAERPKGSFSTLEIQRTEQGDSAMYLCASSLLLAVSTDTQYFGPGTRLTVL.

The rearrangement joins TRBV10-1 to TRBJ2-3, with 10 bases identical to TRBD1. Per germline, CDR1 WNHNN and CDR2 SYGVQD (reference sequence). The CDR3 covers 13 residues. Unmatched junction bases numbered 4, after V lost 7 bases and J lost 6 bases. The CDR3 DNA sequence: TGCGCCAGCACCCTGGACAGGGGGGATACGCAGTATTTT. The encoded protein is CASTLDRGDTQYF.

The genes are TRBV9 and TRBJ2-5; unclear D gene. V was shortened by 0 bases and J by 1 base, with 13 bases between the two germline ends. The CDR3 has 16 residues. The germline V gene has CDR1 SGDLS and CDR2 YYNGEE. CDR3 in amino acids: CASSVGVAPFQETQYF. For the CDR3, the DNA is TGTGCCAGCAGCGTAGGAGTCGCGCCCTTCCAAGAGACCCAGTACTTC.

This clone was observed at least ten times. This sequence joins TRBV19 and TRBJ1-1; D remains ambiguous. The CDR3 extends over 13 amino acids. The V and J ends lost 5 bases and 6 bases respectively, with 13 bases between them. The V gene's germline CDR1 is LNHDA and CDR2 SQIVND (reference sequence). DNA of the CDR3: TGTGCCAGTAGTGGAGTCCCTTCCGCTGAAGCTTTCTTT. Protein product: CASSGVPSAEAFF.

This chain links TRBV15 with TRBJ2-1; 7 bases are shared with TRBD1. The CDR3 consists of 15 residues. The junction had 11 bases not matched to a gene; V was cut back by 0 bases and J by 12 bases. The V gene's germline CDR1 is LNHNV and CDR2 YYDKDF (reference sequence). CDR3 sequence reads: CATSREPRDSILQFF. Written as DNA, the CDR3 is TGTGCCACCAGCAGAGAACCTCGGGACAGCATATTGCAGTTCTTC.

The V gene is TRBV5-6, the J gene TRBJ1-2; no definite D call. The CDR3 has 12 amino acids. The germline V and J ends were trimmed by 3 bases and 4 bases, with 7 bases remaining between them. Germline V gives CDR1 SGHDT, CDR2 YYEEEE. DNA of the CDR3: TGTGCCAGCAGCTCGGGAGCCTATGGCTACACCTTC. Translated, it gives CASSSGAYGYTF.

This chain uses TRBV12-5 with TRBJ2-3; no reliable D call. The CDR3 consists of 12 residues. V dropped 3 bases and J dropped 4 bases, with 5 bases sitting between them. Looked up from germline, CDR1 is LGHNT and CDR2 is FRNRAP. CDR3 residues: CASGFSPDTQYF. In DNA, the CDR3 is TGTGCTAGTGGTTTTAGCCCAGATACGCAGTATTTT.

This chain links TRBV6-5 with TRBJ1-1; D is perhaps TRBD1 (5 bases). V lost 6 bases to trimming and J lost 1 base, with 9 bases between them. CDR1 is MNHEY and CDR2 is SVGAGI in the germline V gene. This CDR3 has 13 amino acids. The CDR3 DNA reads TGTGCCAGCAGCATCGGGGGGAACACTGAAGCTTTCTTT. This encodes CASSIGGNTEAFF.

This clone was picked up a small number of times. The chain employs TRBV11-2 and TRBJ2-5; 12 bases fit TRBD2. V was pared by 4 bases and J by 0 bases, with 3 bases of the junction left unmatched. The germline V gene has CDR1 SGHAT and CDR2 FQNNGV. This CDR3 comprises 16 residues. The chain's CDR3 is CASSSGTSGYQETQYF. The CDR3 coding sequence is TGTGCCAGCAGCTCGGGGACTAGCGGGTACCAAGAGACCCAGTACTTC.

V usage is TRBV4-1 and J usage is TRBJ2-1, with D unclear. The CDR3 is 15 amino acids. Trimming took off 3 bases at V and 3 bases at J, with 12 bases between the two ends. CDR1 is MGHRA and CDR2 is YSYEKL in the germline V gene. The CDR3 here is CASSQLMGLYNEQFF. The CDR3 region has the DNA TGCGCCAGCAGCCAGCTTATGGGCCTCTACAATGAGCAGTTCTTC.

The CDR3: CASSSDSLTDTQYF. The CDR3 bases are TGTGCCAGCTCATCGGACTCTCTCACAGATACGCAGTATTTT. J is TRBJ2-3 and V is TRBV18; D is perhaps TRBD2 (5 bases). Trimming took off 5 bases at V and 2 bases at J, with 11 bases between the two ends. This CDR3 is built from 14 residues. Germline V CDR1 and CDR2: KGHSH, LQKENI.

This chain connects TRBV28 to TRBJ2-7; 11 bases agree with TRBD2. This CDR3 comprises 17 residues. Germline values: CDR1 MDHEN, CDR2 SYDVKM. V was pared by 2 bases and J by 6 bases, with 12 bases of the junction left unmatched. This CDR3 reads CASSLTVGLAGGVEQYF. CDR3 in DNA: TGTGCCAGCAGTTTAACAGTAGGGCTAGCGGGAGGTGTCGAGCAGTACTTC.

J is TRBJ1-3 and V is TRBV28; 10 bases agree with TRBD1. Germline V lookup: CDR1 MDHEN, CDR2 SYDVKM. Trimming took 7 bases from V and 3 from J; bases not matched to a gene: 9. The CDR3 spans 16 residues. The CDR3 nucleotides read TGTGCCAGCAACCTTGACAGGGGGCAGGTTGGAAACACCATATATTTT. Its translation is CASNLDRGQVGNTIYF.

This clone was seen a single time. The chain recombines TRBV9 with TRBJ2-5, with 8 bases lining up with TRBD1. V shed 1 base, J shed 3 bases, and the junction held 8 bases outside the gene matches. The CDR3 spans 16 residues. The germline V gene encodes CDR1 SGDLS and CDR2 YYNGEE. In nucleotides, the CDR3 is TGTGCCAGCAGCGTAAGTGGCGGACAGGGAGAAGAGACCCAGTACTTC. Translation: CASSVSGGQGEETQYF.

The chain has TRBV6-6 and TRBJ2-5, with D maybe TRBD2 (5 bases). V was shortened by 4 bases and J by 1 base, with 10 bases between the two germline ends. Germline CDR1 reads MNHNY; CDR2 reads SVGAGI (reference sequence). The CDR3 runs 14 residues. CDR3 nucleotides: TGTGCCAGCAGTTTGCAGCGGCCCCAAGAGACCCAGTACTTC. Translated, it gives CASSLQRPQETQYF.

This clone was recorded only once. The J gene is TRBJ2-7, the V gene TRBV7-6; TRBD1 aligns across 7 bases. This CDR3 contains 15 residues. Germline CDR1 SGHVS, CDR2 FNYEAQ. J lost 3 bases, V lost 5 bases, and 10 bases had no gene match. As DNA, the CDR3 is TGTGCCAGCAGCCCAGGGACAGCTACCAACTACGAGCAGTACTTC. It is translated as CASSPGTATNYEQYF.

The CDR3 sequence: CASKEGASRWFGTEAFF. The CDR3 coding sequence is TGTGCCAGTAAGGAGGGGGCCTCGCGTTGGTTCGGCACTGAAGCTTTCTTT. V is TRBV19 and J is TRBJ1-1, with 7 bases that match TRBD1. The CDR3 has 17 residues. Germline V CDR1 and CDR2: LNHDA, SQIVND (reference sequence). The junction had 18 bases not matched to a gene; V was cut back by 7 bases and J by 4 bases.

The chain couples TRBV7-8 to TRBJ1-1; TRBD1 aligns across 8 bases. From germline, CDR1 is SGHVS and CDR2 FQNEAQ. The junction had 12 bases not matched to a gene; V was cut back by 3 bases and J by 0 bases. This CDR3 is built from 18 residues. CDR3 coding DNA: TGTGCCAGCAGCTTCTTACAGGGGGGCAACCGGATGAACACTGAAGCTTTCTTT. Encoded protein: CASSFLQGGNRMNTEAFF.

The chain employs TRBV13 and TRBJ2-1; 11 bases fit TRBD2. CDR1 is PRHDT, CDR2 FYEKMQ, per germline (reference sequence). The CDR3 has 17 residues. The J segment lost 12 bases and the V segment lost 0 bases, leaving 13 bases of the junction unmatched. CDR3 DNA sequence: TGTGCCAGCAGCTTAGGCCGACTAGCGGGGCCTCTGATGAGGCAGTTCTTC. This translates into CASSLGRLAGPLMRQFF.

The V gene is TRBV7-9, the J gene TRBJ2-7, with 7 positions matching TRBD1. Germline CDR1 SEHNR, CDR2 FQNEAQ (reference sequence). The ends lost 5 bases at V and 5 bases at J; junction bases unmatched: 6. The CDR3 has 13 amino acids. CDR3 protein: CASSRTTGNEQYF. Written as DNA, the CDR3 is TGTGCCAGCAGCCGAACGACAGGGAACGAGCAGTACTTC.